This T cell receptor beta chain appears in the sequencing data of a study of T cells in localized non-small cell lung cancer. Study-wide results and caveats: Longer overall survival was associated with a higher density of T cells in the blood. The study found T cell clonality highest in uninvolved adjacent lung, above tumor.

As regards this clone: The target antigen is unknown.

This CDR3 has 15 amino acids. In germline, CDR1 is SNHLY, CDR2 FYNNEI. Unmatched junction bases numbered 3, after V lost 3 bases and J lost 0 bases. The repertoire was sequenced with immunoSEQ multiplex PCR; TCRdb's copy has only in-frame clones and lacks some. The sample includes around 50,000 clones, about four fifths of them seen just once. The input for sequencing was peripheral blood, taken before any cancer treatment. The J gene is TRBJ2-3, the V gene TRBV2, with 7 bases identical to TRBD2. The source is a female donor aged 60 or older with stage II squamous cell lung carcinoma. The CDR3 sequence: CASSDGLGSTDTQYF. The CDR3 DNA is TGTGCCAGCAGTGATGGACTAGGTAGCACAGATACGCAGTATTTT.